Below, 21 T cell receptor beta chains from the same sample are listed, as sequenced in a study of T cell responses to AZD1222 COVID-19 vaccine. Assay: immunoSEQ multiplex PCR; the TCRdb copy retains only in-frame clones and omits some. The repertoire holds roughly 99,000 clones, with 87% as singletons. Sequenced material: peripheral blood, taken 28 days after the second AZD1222 dose. All receptors come from an adult who received the AZD1222 COVID-19 vaccine.

This clone was detected only once. V gene TRBV27 combines with J gene TRBJ2-7; TRBD1 is a possible D gene (6 bases). V dropped 5 bases and J dropped 4 bases, with 9 bases sitting between them. The length of the CDR3 is 12 residues. The germline CDR1 and CDR2 sequences are MNHEY and SMNVEV (reference sequence). CDR3: CASSLTGYEQYF. The CDR3 nucleotides read TGTGCCAGCAGTCTTACAGGGTACGAGCAGTACTTC.

This rearrangement joins TRBV20-1 to TRBJ1-1, with D possibly matching TRBD1 (6 bases). There are 11 residues in the CDR3. The germline CDR1 and CDR2 sequences are DFQATT and SNEGSKA (reference sequence). Trimming cost V 5 bases and J 11 bases, with 15 bases left between them. The CDR3: CSAGGRLGAFF. The CDR3 DNA sequence: TGCAGTGCTGGGGGGCGTTTGGGGGCTTTCTTT.

Remarks on this clone: The limits of the CDR3 on the DNA are not certain, so only TCRdb's listed CDR3 is given. The J gene is TRBJ2-5, the V gene TRBV6-6; the table assigns TRBD2, which was not confirmed against the DNA. The CDR3 is 15 amino acids in total, end residues counted. Looked up from germline, CDR1 is MNHNY and CDR2 is SVGAGI (reference sequence). This chain's CDR3 is CASSSSGGLGETQYF.

The chain couples TRBV2 to TRBJ2-1; unclear D gene. V was pared by 6 bases and J by 0 bases, with 24 bases between. The CDR3 contains 19 residues. CDR1 and CDR2 (germline): SNHLY, FYNNEI. CDR3 sequence reads: CASRNFKDAVKSSYNEQFF. Written as DNA, the CDR3 is TGTGCCAGCAGAAACTTTAAGGATGCGGTTAAAAGCTCCTACAATGAGCAGTTCTTC.

A few counts support this clone. J is TRBJ1-1 and V is TRBV7-3, with D possibly matching TRBD1 (5 bases). The germline CDR1 and CDR2 sequences are SGHTA and FQGTGA. V was shortened by 5 bases and J by 1 base, with 8 bases between the two germline ends. This CDR3 spans 13 amino acids. The CDR3 nucleotides are TGTGCCAGCAGCGATCAGGGGAACACTGAAGCTTTCTTT. Its translation is CASSDQGNTEAFF.

This clone was recorded only once. This chain links TRBV7-3 with TRBJ1-6, with 8 nucleotides matching TRBD1. Unmatched junction bases numbered 8, after V lost 4 bases and J lost 9 bases. The germline CDR1 and CDR2 sequences are SGHTA and FQGTGA. There are 15 residues in the CDR3. CDR3 amino acids: CASSSSGQDGSPLHF. In DNA, the CDR3 is TGTGCCAGCAGCTCCTCGGGACAGGACGGTTCACCCCTCCACTTT.

The V call is TRBV5-4, the J call TRBJ1-1; TRBD1 matches 8 bases. Germline CDR1 SGHNT, CDR2 YYREEE (reference sequence). The ends lost 4 bases at V and 3 bases at J; junction bases unmatched: 11. The CDR3 consists of 16 residues. This CDR3 is CASSKALQGVDTEAFF. In nucleotides, the CDR3 is TGTGCCAGCAGCAAAGCACTACAGGGGGTAGACACTGAAGCTTTCTTT.

The V and J genes are TRBV7-2 and TRBJ2-7; no firm D call. This CDR3 spans 11 amino acids. Trimming cost V 1 base and J 7 bases, with 5 bases left between them. The germline CDR1 and CDR2 sequences are SGHTA and FQGNSA. This CDR3 reads CASSLVGEQYF. The DNA for the CDR3 is TGTGCCAGCAGCTTAGTGGGGGAGCAGTACTTC. Full variable domain (remainder filled in from reference TRBV7-2 and TRBJ2-7): GAGVSQSPSNKVTEKGKDVELRCDPISGHTALYWYRQSLGQGLEFLIYFQGNSAPDKSGLPSDRFSAERTGGSVSTLTIQRTQQEDSAVYLCASSLVGEQYFGPGTRLTVT.

The chain uses TRBV2 and TRBJ1-4; D might be TRBD1 (5 bases). V was trimmed by 11 bases and J by 4 bases, leaving 20 bases between them. The CDR3 runs to 15 residues. Looked up from germline, CDR1 is SNHLY and CDR2 is FYNNEI. The CDR3 reads CAGRTQGDGNEKLFF. The CDR3 DNA follows: TGTGCCGGCCGGACTCAGGGCGATGGTAATGAAAAACTGTTTTTT.

The chain recombines TRBV9 with TRBJ1-2, with D possibly being TRBD1 (6 bases). Per germline, CDR1 SGDLS and CDR2 YYNGEE. The CDR3 is made up of 16 amino acids. V lost 0 bases and J 0 bases, leaving 12 bases between the germline ends. The CDR3 loop reads CASSVARTAPNYGYTF. CDR3 bases: TGTGCCAGCAGCGTAGCCAGGACAGCCCCTAACTATGGCTACACCTTC.

This chain joins TRBV23-1 and TRBJ2-7; tentatively, D is TRBD1 (6 bases). TRBV23-1 is labeled an ORF, and its function is uncertain. This CDR3 comprises 15 residues. The V gene lost 7 bases and the J gene lost 0 bases, with 16 bases spanning the gap. CDR3 sequence reads: CASTPRGQNSYEQYF. The CDR3, as DNA: TGCGCCAGCACGCCTAGAGGACAGAACTCCTACGAGCAGTACTTC.

This clone has only a few counts. The chain recombines TRBV7-2 with TRBJ2-2, with 7 bases lining up with TRBD1. Germline assignment: CDR1 SGHTA and CDR2 FQGNSA. The trim removed 6 bases at V and 5 bases at J, leaving 3 bases unmatched. The length of the CDR3 is 13 residues. Here the CDR3 reads CASRGQMTGELFF. The CDR3 DNA is TGTGCCAGCAGGGGACAGATGACCGGGGAGCTGTTTTTT.

The V and J genes are TRBV30 and TRBJ1-5; TRBD1 matches at 8 bases. This CDR3 comprises 15 residues. J gave up 7 bases and V 3 bases, and 11 bases lay outside the gene matches. CDR1 and CDR2 (germline): GTSNPN, SVGIG (reference sequence). Here the CDR3 DNA reads TGTGCCTGGAGAGCCCAGGGGGCGCTGGGGCAGCCCCAGCATTTT. This gives the protein CAWRAQGALGQPQHF.

This clone is a singleton in its sample. The V call is TRBV25-1, the J call TRBJ2-3, with unresolved D. Trimming left V 3 bases short and J 1 base short, with 14 bases between. Germline lookup yields CDR1 MGHDK and CDR2 SYGVNS. The CDR3 runs to 16 residues. For the CDR3, the DNA is TGTGCCAGCAGTGACCTCTCGCTGGCGGGCACAGATACGCAGTATTTT. Residues: CASSDLSLAGTDTQYF. Combining the CDR3 with reference TRBV25-1 and TRBJ2-3 gives the whole variable domain EADIYQTPRYLVIGTGKKITLECSQTMGHDKMYWYQQDPGMELHLIHYSYGVNSTEKGDLSSESTVSRIRTEHFPLTLESARPSHTSQYLCASSDLSLAGTDTQYFGPGTRLTVL.

The rearrangement uses TRBV10-2 and TRBJ2-5; 13 bases map to TRBD2. This CDR3 is 14 amino acids long. Trimming removed 8 bases from V and 3 bases from J; junction bases left unmatched: 3. Germline V gene sequence: CDR1 WSHSY, CDR2 SAAADI. The CDR3 here is CASQTSGGKETQYF. Written as DNA, the CDR3 is TGCGCCAGCCAGACTAGCGGGGGGAAAGAGACCCAGTACTTC.

This clone was counted a few times. The rearrangement links TRBV2 to TRBJ1-5; unclear D gene. CDR3 length: 13 amino acids. Trimming stripped 5 bases from V and 4 bases from J, with 9 bases between. Germline V gene data show CDR1 as SNHLY and CDR2 as FYNNEI. This CDR3 is CASSFGVNQPQHF. Written as DNA, the CDR3 is TGTGCCAGCAGTTTTGGAGTTAATCAGCCCCAGCATTTT.

The chain links TRBV11-2 to TRBJ1-2; D is unclear. The germline V gene has CDR1 SGHAT and CDR2 FQNNGV. The V and J ends lost 1 base and 3 bases respectively, with 12 bases between them. The CDR3 is made up of 15 amino acids. The CDR3 spells CASSLGVRRDYGYTF. In DNA, the CDR3 is TGTGCCAGCAGCTTAGGGGTCAGGCGGGACTATGGCTACACCTTC. The full variable domain, with the rest looked up from reference TRBV11-2 and TRBJ1-2, is EAGVAQSPRYKIIEKRQSVAFWCNPISGHATLYWYQQILGQGPKLLIQFQNNGVVDDSQLPKDRFSAERLKGVDSTLKIQPAKLEDSAVYLCASSLGVRRDYGYTFGSGTRLTVV.

This sequence joins TRBV6-2 or TRBV6-3 and TRBJ1-1; no firm D call. From germline, CDR1 is MNHEY and CDR2 SVGEGT. V was shortened by 5 bases and J by 5 bases, with 15 bases between the two germline ends. The CDR3 length is 14 residues. The CDR3 here is CASSTRTAKTEAFF. CDR3 nucleotide sequence: TGTGCCAGCAGTACCCGGACCGCGAAAACTGAAGCTTTCTTT.

The chain carries TRBV5-1 and TRBJ1-4, with 9 bases that match TRBD1. CDR1 is SGHRS and CDR2 is YFSETQ in the germline V gene. The CDR3 spans 14 residues. Germline trimming cut 2 bases from V and 7 bases from J; bases unmatched to any gene: 3. This CDR3 reads CASSLQGAGEKLFF. DNA for the CDR3: TGCGCCAGCAGCTTACAGGGGGCAGGTGAAAAACTGTTTTTT.

This chain uses TRBV30 with TRBJ2-1; D remains unclear. With 0 bases removed from V and 7 bases from J, the gap between germline ends came to 7 bases. Germline-derived CDR1 and CDR2 are GTSNPN and SVGIG (reference sequence). This CDR3 region has 12 residues. CDR3 coding DNA: TGTGCCTGGAGTGTAATGGGGAATGAGCAGTTCTTC. Protein sequence: CAWSVMGNEQFF.

V usage is TRBV28 and J usage is TRBJ1-1; 9 nucleotides align to TRBD1. Germline V lookup: CDR1 MDHEN, CDR2 SYDVKM. Germline trimming cut 6 bases from V and 2 bases from J; bases unmatched to any gene: 4. The CDR3 is 14 amino acids. The CDR3 DNA is TGTGCCAGCAGGGGACAGGGCCTCAACACTGAAGCTTTCTTT. Translation gives CASRGQGLNTEAFF.